Below are 16 T cell receptor beta chains sequenced from a single sample in a study of shared clonotypes between healthy human individuals. Profiled with immunoSEQ multiplex PCR; TCRdb holds only in-frame clones, not every one. The sample lists under 2,000,000 clones; about 95% were seen once. CD8 cells regarded as naive lacked CD45RO, were positively chosen for CCR7, and omitted terminally differentiated effector memory CD45RA+ cells. Sequencing was performed on naive CD8+ T cells sorted from blood. Every receptor here comes from a man in his late teens or twenties in good health.

The chain carries TRBV7-6 and TRBJ2-5, with D maybe TRBD1 (5 bases). V was pared by 1 base and J by 2 bases, with 14 bases between. Per germline, CDR1 SGHVS and CDR2 FNYEAQ. This CDR3 region has 16 residues. Here the CDR3 reads CASSLGRQGLQETQYF. CDR3 in DNA: TGTGCCAGCAGCTTAGGTCGGCAGGGCCTTCAAGAGACCCAGTACTTC.

This chain connects TRBV4-1 to TRBJ1-4; the D gene is possibly TRBD1 (6 bases). Trimming removed 5 bases at V and 1 base at J, with 14 bases between. This CDR3 contains 16 residues. Germline V gene lookup returns CDR1 MGHRA and CDR2 YSYEKL. The CDR3 loop is CASSEPGEETNEKLFF. The DNA of the CDR3 is TGCGCCAGCAGCGAGCCAGGGGAGGAAACTAATGAAAAACTGTTTTTT.

The rearrangement links TRBV12-2 to TRBJ1-5. TRBV12-2 is shown as a pseudogene. The CDR3 extends over 14 amino acids. The CDR3 bases are TGTGCAAGCCGGGTGGGGTTTAACAATCAGCCCCAGCATTTT. This codes for CASRVGFNNQPQHF.

The rearrangement links TRBV12-5 to TRBJ2-7; 12 bases are shared with TRBD2. From germline, CDR1 is LGHNT and CDR2 FRNRAP. Losses at the gene ends were 2 bases for V and 2 bases for J; bases not matched to a gene: 4. The CDR3 has 16 amino acids. The CDR3, as DNA: TGTGCTAGTGGTTTGTCTCTAGCGGGAGGGCCCTACGAGCAGTACTTC. Residues: CASGLSLAGGPYEQYF.

The chain employs TRBV9 and TRBJ2-2; 10 bases match TRBD1. The trim removed 3 bases at V and 6 bases at J, leaving 8 bases unmatched. The CDR3 runs 16 residues. CDR1 and CDR2 (germline): SGDLS, YYNGEE. The CDR3, as DNA: TGTGCCAGCAGCGCAACCGGGACAGGGGAGTCCGGGGAGCTGTTTTTT. Protein sequence: CASSATGTGESGELFF.

The chain couples TRBV5-5 to TRBJ2-1; TRBD2 might be the D (5 bases). The CDR3 extends over 14 amino acids. The germline V gene has CDR1 SGHKS and CDR2 YYEKEE (reference sequence). Trimming shortened V by 4 bases and J by 0 bases, and 8 bases separated the two germline ends. CDR3 sequence (DNA): TGTGCCAGCAGCGGTGAGGGCTCCTACAATGAGCAGTTCTTC. Translating it yields CASSGEGSYNEQFF. Variable domain in full (rest from reference TRBV5-5 and TRBJ2-1): DAGVTQSPTHLIKTRGQQVTLRCSPISGHKSVSWYQQVLGQGPQFIFQYYEKEERGRGNFPDRFSARQFPNYSSELNVNALLLGDSALYLCASSGEGSYNEQFFGPGTRLTVL.

This chain joins TRBV30 and TRBJ2-2; the D is unclear. The CDR3 runs 14 residues. Deletions cut 2 bases from V and 8 bases from J, with 15 bases between. Germline CDR1 is GTSNPN and CDR2 is SVGIG (reference sequence). Here the CDR3 DNA reads TGTGCCTGGAGTATTGTGACACTGGAAGGGGAGCTGTTTTTT. Its translation: CAWSIVTLEGELFF.

The genes are TRBV30 and TRBJ1-5, with D perhaps TRBD1 (6 bases). Germline V gene data show CDR1 as GTSNPN and CDR2 as SVGIG (reference sequence). This CDR3 is 15 amino acids long. V was cut by 2 bases and J by 0 bases, with 11 bases left in between. The CDR3 coding sequence is TGTGCCTGGAGTCCACCAGGGGATAGCAATCAGCCCCAGCATTTT. This encodes CAWSPPGDSNQPQHF. Drawing the rest from reference TRBV30 and TRBJ1-5, the complete variable domain is SQTIHQWPATLVQPVGSPLSLECTVEGTSNPNLYWYRQAAGRGLQLLFYSVGIGQISSEVPQNLSASRPQDRQFILSSKKLLLSDSGFYLCAWSPPGDSNQPQHFGDGTRLSIL.

A note on this clone: The same CDR3 arises from other DNA sequences in this sample as well. The genes are TRBV6-5 and TRBJ2-3, with 11 bases identical to TRBD2. Trimming removed 6 bases from V and 5 bases from J; junction bases left unmatched: 4. This CDR3 has 14 residues. Germline CDR1 MNHEY, CDR2 SVGAGI. The CDR3 reads CASSSGTSGDTQYF. CDR3 sequence (DNA): TGTGCCAGCAGCAGCGGGACTAGCGGAGATACGCAGTATTTT.

This clone was detected only once. The V gene is TRBV27, the J gene TRBJ2-3; 7 positions agree with TRBD1. The CDR3 is made up of 14 amino acids. The J segment lost 2 bases and the V segment lost 5 bases, leaving 4 bases of the junction unmatched. The germline gives CDR1 MNHEY, CDR2 SMNVEV (reference sequence). CDR3 DNA sequence: TGTGCCAGCAGTGACAGGGAATCCACAGATACGCAGTATTTT. Protein product: CASSDRESTDTQYF.

This sequence joins TRBV4-1 and TRBJ1-4, with D unresolved. CDR3 length: 14 amino acids. CDR1 and CDR2 from the germline V gene are MGHRA and YSYEKL. Trimming took off 4 bases at V and 14 bases at J, with 20 bases between the two ends. CDR3 sequence (DNA): TGCGCCAGCAGCCCGCGACCCGGGGTTGATGGGCTGTTTTTT. Encoded protein: CASSPRPGVDGLFF.

On this clone itself: The same CDR3 is also encoded by other DNA sequences in this sample. The gene calls are TRBV13 and TRBJ1-1, with D hard to call. Trimming stripped 0 bases from V and 1 base from J, with 3 bases between. The germline V gene encodes CDR1 PRHDT and CDR2 FYEKMQ (reference sequence). The length of the CDR3 is 13 residues. The CDR3 DNA follows: TGTGCCAGCAGCTTAGGCTCGAACACTGAAGCTTTCTTT. As protein: CASSLGSNTEAFF.

The chain employs TRBV4-1 and TRBJ1-5; D unclear. CDR3 length: 17 residues. Trimming removed 3 bases from V and 0 bases from J, with 15 bases in between. Germline V gene data show CDR1 as MGHRA and CDR2 as YSYEKL. The CDR3 protein is CASSQSAAPYSNQPQHF. The CDR3 nucleotides are TGCGCCAGCAGCCAGTCAGCGGCGCCCTATAGCAATCAGCCCCAGCATTTT.

V is TRBV7-9 and J is TRBJ1-4, with D uncertain. There are 13 residues in the CDR3. Trimming took off 2 bases at V and 8 bases at J, with 9 bases between the two ends. Per the germline V gene, CDR1 is SEHNR and CDR2 is FQNEAQ (reference sequence). CDR3 DNA: TGTGCCAGCAGCTTAACAGAGTTGGAAAAACTGTTTTTT. This sequence encodes CASSLTELEKLFF.

V is TRBV7-8 and J is TRBJ2-7, with D perhaps TRBD2 (6 bases). The ends were cut back, 2 bases at V and 4 bases at J, with 18 bases in the middle. The CDR3 has 16 amino acids. Per the germline V gene, CDR1 is SGHVS and CDR2 is FQNEAQ. Here the CDR3 DNA reads TGTGCCAGCAGCTTAAGGAAATCCGGGAGTTGGTACGAGCAGTACTTC. Translated: CASSLRKSGSWYEQYF.

The chain recombines TRBV7-2 with TRBJ1-3; no clear D. The germline CDR1 and CDR2 sequences are SGHTA and FQGNSA. The length of the CDR3 is 12 residues. The germline V and J ends were trimmed by 2 bases and 4 bases, with 3 bases remaining between them. CDR3 coding DNA: TGTGCCAGCAGCTTATGGGGAAACACCATATATTTT. Residues: CASSLWGNTIYF.